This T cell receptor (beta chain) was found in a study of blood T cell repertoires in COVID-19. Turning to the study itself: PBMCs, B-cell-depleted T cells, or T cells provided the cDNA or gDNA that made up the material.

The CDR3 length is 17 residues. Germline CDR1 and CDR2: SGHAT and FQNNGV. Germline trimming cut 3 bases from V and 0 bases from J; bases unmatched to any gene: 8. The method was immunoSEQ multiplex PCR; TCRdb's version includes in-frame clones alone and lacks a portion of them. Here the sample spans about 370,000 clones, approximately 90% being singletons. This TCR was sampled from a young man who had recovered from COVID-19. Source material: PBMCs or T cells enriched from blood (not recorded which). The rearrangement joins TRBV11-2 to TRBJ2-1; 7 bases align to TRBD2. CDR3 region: CASSFRGLPSSYNEQFF. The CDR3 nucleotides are TGTGCCAGCAGCTTTCGGGGACTACCTAGCTCCTACAATGAGCAGTTCTTC.